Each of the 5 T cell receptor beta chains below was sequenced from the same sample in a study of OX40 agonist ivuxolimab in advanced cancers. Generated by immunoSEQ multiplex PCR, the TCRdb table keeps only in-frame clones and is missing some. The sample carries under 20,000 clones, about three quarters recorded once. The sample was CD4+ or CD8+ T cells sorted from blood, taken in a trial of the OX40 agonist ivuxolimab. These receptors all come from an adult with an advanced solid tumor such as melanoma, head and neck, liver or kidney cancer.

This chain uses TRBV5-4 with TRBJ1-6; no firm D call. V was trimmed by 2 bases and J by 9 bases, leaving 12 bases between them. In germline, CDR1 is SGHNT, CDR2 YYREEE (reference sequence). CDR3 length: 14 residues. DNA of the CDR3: TGTGCCAGCAGCTTTTACCCCGCGGGTTCACCCCTCCACTTT. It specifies CASSFYPAGSPLHF. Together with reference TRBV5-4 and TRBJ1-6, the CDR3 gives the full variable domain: ETGVTQSPTHLIKTRGQQVTLRCSSQSGHNTVSWYQQALGQGPQFIFQYYREEENGRGNFPPRFSGLQFPNYSSELNVNALELDDSALYLCASSFYPAGSPLHFGNGTRLTVT.

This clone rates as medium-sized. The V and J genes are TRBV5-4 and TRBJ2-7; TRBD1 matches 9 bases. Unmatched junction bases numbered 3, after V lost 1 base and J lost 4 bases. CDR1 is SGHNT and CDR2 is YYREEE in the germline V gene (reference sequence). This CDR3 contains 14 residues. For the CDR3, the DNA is TGTGCCAGCAGCTTGACACAGGGGGCTTACGAGCAGTACTTC. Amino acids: CASSLTQGAYEQYF. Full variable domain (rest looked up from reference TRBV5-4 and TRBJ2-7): ETGVTQSPTHLIKTRGQQVTLRCSSQSGHNTVSWYQQALGQGPQFIFQYYREEENGRGNFPPRFSGLQFPNYSSELNVNALELDDSALYLCASSLTQGAYEQYFGPGTRLTVT.

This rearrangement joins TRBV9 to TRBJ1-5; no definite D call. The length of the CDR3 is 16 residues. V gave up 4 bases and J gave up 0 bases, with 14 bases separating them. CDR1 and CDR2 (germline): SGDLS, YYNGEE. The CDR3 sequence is CASSLEAAYSNQPQHF. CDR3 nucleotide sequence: TGTGCCAGCAGCCTAGAGGCAGCTTATAGCAATCAGCCCCAGCATTTT.

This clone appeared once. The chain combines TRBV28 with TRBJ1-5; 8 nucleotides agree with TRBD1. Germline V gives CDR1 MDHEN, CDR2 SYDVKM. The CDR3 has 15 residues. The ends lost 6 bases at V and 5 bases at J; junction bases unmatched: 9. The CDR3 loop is CASSPLQGAYQPQHF. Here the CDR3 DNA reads TGTGCCAGCAGCCCCCTCCAGGGGGCTTATCAGCCCCAGCATTTT.

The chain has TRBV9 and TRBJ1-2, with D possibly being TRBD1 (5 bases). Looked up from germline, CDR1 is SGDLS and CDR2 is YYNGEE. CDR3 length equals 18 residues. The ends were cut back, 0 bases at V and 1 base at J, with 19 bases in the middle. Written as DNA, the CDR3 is TGTGCCAGCAGCGTAGAGAGGGGCGTCGGTAGCAGTAACTATGGCTACACCTTC. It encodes CASSVERGVGSSNYGYTF.